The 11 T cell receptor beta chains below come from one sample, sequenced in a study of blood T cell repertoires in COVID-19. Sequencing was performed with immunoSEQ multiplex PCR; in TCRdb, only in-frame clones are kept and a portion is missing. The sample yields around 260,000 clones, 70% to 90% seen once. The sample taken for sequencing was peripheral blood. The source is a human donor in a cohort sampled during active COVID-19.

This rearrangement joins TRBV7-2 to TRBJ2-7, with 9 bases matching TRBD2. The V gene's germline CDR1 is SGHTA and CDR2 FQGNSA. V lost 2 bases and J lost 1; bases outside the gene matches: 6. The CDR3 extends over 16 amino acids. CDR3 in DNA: TGTGCCAGCAGCTTAAGGGCTAGCGGGGCTTCCTACGAGCAGTACTTC. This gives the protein CASSLRASGASYEQYF.

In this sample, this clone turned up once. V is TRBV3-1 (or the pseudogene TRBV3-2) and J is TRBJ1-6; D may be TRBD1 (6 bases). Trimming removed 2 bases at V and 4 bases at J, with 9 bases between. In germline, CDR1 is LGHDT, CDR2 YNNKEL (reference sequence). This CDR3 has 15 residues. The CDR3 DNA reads TGTGCCAGCAGCCAATTAGACAGGTATAATTCACCCCTCCACTTT. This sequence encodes CASSQLDRYNSPLHF.

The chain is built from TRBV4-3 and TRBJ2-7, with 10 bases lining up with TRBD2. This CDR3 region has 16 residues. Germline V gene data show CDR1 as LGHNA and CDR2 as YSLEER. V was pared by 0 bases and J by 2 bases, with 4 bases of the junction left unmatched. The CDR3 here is CASSQESLAGTYEQYF. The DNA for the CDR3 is TGCGCCAGCAGCCAAGAATCACTAGCGGGGACCTACGAGCAGTACTTC.

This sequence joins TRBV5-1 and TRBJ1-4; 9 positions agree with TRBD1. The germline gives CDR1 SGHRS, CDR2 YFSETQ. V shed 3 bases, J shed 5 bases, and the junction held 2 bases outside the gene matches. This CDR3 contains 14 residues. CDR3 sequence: CASSWGTGNEKLFF. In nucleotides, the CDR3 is TGCGCCAGCAGCTGGGGGACAGGGAATGAAAAACTGTTTTTT.

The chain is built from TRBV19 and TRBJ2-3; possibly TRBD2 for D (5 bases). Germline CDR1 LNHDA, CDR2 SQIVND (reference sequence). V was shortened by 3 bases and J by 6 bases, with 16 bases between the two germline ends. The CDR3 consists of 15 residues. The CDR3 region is CASSIGRPSGDTQYF. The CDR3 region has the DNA TGTGCCAGTAGTATCGGCCGCCCGTCGGGGGATACGCAGTATTTT.

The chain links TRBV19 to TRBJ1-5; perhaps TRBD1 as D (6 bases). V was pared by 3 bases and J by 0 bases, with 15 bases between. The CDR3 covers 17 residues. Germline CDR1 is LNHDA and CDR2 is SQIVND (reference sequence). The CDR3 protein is CASSIPGQFYSNQPQHF. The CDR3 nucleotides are TGTGCCAGTAGTATCCCTGGACAGTTTTATAGCAATCAGCCCCAGCATTTT.

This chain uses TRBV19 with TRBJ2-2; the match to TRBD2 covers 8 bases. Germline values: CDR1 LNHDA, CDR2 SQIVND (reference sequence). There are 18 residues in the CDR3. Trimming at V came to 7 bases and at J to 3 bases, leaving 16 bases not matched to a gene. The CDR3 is CASTKAASGSFDTGELFF. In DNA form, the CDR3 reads TGTGCCAGTACTAAAGCGGCTAGCGGGTCTTTCGACACCGGGGAGCTGTTTTTT.

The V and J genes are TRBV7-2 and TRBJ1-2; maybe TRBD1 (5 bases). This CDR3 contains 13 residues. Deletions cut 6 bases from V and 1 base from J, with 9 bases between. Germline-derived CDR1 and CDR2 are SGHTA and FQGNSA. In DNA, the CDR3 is TGTGCCAGCAGTTGGAGGGGTAACTATGGCTACACCTTC. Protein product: CASSWRGNYGYTF.

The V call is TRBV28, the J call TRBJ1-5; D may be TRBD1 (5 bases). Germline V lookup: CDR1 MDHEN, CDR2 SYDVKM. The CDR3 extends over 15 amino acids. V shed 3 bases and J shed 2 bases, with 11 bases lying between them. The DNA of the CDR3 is TGTGCCAGCAGTTTTAGGGGCGGGGGCAATCAGCCCCAGCATTTT. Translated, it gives CASSFRGGGNQPQHF.

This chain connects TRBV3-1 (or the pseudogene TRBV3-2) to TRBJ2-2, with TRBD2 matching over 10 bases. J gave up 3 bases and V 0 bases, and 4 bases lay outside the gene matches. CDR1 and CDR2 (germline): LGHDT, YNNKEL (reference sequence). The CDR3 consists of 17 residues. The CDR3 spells CASSQDPSGSYTGELFF. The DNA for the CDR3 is TGTGCCAGCAGCCAAGACCCTAGCGGGAGCTACACCGGGGAGCTGTTTTTT.

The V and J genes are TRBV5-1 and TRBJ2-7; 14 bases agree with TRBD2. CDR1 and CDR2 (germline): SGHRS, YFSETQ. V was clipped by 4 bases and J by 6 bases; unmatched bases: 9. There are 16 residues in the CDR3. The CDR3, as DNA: TGCGCCAGCAGCCCTAGACTAGCGGGAGGGCCGTTCGAGCAGTACTTC. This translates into CASSPRLAGGPFEQYF.